Shown below are 25 T cell receptor beta chains from a single sample sequenced in a study of blood T cells in healthy people across ages. Together with a sample-barcoded 5' primer, a J-beta primer mix was included in a second PCR lasting roughly 6 to 12 cycles. TCRdb fed the 5' RACE reads into MiXCR, producing one record per CDR3 protein. Of roughly 730,000 distinct CDR3 sequences in the sample, more than 55% were seen once. The specimen sequenced was blood. These receptors came from a man aged 35 to 55 in good health.

The J gene is TRBJ2-3, the V gene TRBV27; 8 nucleotides match TRBD2. The CDR3 totals 14 residues. V dropped 8 bases and J dropped 1; count of bases not matched to a gene: 5. The germline V gene encodes CDR1 MNHEY and CDR2 SMNVEV (reference sequence). Here the CDR3 DNA reads TGTGCCAGCCATAGCGGGACCCGCACAGATACGCAGTATTTT. Amino acids: CASHSGTRTDTQYF.

The rearrangement uses TRBV6-2 or TRBV6-3 and TRBJ2-5; TRBD2 aligns across 9 bases. CDR1 is MNHEY, CDR2 SVGEGT, per germline. V dropped 6 bases and J dropped 13; count of bases not matched to a gene: 18. This CDR3 is 15 amino acids long. Written as DNA, the CDR3 is TGTGCCAGCAGCGCATTTAGCGGGAGTGCTTACGGGCGGTACTTC. Translated, it gives CASSAFSGSAYGRYF.

The chain couples TRBV11-2 to TRBJ1-6, with D possibly matching TRBD1 (5 bases). The CDR3 spans 19 residues. Germline V gene data show CDR1 as SGHAT and CDR2 as FQNNGV. Deletions cut 2 bases from V and 3 bases from J, with 20 bases between. The CDR3 region has the DNA TGTGCCAGCAGCTTATTCGGCTGGCGGACAAACGACTATAATTCACCCCTCCACTTT. Its translation: CASSLFGWRTNDYNSPLHF.

The sample holds a few counts of this clonotype. The chain joins TRBV20-1 to TRBJ2-3; D gene ambiguous. The V and J ends lost 8 bases and 2 bases respectively, with 17 bases between them. CDR1 and CDR2 from the germline V gene are DFQATT and SNEGSKA (reference sequence). This CDR3 is 14 amino acids long. CDR3 protein: CSSGFPVVTDTQYF. In DNA form, the CDR3 reads TGCAGTTCGGGCTTCCCAGTCGTCACAGATACGCAGTATTTT.

The chain combines TRBV18 with TRBJ2-1, with D possibly TRBD2 on 6 matching bases. Looked up from germline, CDR1 is KGHSH and CDR2 is LQKENI. This CDR3 is 15 amino acids long. V lost 3 bases and J lost 4, with 13 bases in between. CDR3 sequence reads: CASSPGPGVYNEQFF. CDR3 bases: TGTGCCAGCTCACCCGGGCCGGGGGTGTACAATGAGCAGTTCTTC.

This rearrangement joins TRBV12-5 to TRBJ2-5; D possibly uses TRBD1 or TRBD2 (5 bases each). The CDR3 length is 17 residues. Deletions cut 4 bases from V and 2 bases from J, with 20 bases between. The germline gives CDR1 LGHNT, CDR2 FRNRAP. CDR3 region: CASGSRGPLGGQETQYF. CDR3 coding DNA: TGTGCTAGTGGTTCCCGGGGACCCTTGGGTGGACAAGAGACCCAGTACTTC.

The chain's CDR3 is CASSLMIGVGEQFF. DNA for the CDR3: TGTGCCAGCAGCTTAATGATCGGAGTCGGGGAGCAGTTCTTC. This chain uses TRBV13 with TRBJ2-1; no definite D call. Germline V CDR1 and CDR2: PRHDT, FYEKMQ (reference sequence). V was pared by 2 bases and J by 10 bases, with 15 bases between. This CDR3 comprises 14 residues.

This clonotype was detected only a few times. This rearrangement joins TRBV11-3 to TRBJ2-3; D is perhaps TRBD2 (5 bases). CDR3 size: 15 residues. The germline gives CDR1 SGHNT, CDR2 YENEEA. The ends were cut back, 2 bases at V and 5 bases at J, with 14 bases in the middle. CDR3 residues: CASSLNPSRQDTQYF. The CDR3 coding sequence is TGTGCCAGCAGCTTAAATCCTAGCCGGCAAGATACGCAGTATTTT. The variable domain in full, completed from reference TRBV11-3 and TRBJ2-3, reads EAGVVQSPRYKIIEKKQPVAFWCNPISGHNTLYWYLQNLGQGPELLIRYENEEAVDDSQLPKDRFSAERLKGVDSTLKIQPAELGDSAVYLCASSLNPSRQDTQYFGPGTRLTVL.

The rearrangement joins TRBV28 to TRBJ2-3, with 7 bases aligning to TRBD2. V trimming: 6 bases; J trimming: 2 bases; junction bases outside the gene matches: 8. Germline loops: CDR1 MDHEN, CDR2 SYDVKM. There are 15 residues in the CDR3. The CDR3 coding sequence is TGTGCCAGCAGAGATACTAGCGAGAACACAGATACGCAGTATTTT. Encoded protein: CASRDTSENTDTQYF.

The chain employs TRBV7-9 and TRBJ2-7; 9 positions match TRBD1. The CDR3 loop spans 16 amino acids. Germline trimming cut 0 bases from V and 4 bases from J; bases unmatched to any gene: 7. The germline gives CDR1 SEHNR, CDR2 FQNEAQ (reference sequence). CDR3: CASSLARTGVRYEQYF. As DNA, the CDR3 is TGTGCCAGCAGCTTAGCCCGGACAGGGGTTCGGTACGAGCAGTACTTC. Based on the CDR3 plus reference TRBV7-9 and TRBJ2-7, the full variable domain is DTGVSQNPRHKITKRGQNVTFRCDPISEHNRLYWYRQTLGQGPEFLTYFQNEAQLEKSRLLSDRFSAERPKGSFSTLEIQRTEQGDSAMYLCASSLARTGVRYEQYFGPGTRLTVT.

The V gene is TRBV9, the J gene TRBJ2-5; no firm D call. CDR3 length: 14 amino acids. Germline-derived CDR1 and CDR2 are SGDLS and YYNGEE. V was shortened by 0 bases and J by 11 bases, with 17 bases between the two germline ends. CDR3 DNA: TGTGCCAGCAGCGTAGTAGGGCAGAACAATGAGCAGTACTTC. This gives the protein CASSVVGQNNEQYF.

The chain recombines TRBV6-4 with TRBJ2-3; 8 bases map to TRBD2. The CDR3 runs 15 residues. Germline CDR1 reads MRHNA; CDR2 reads SNTAGT. V was clipped by 2 bases and J by 2 bases; unmatched bases: 3. For the CDR3, the DNA is TGTGCCAGCAGTGACGGCGGGGGGTCCACAGATACGCAGTATTTT. Its translation is CASSDGGGSTDTQYF.

With respect to this clonotype: The junction departs from the called germline gene at one end, perhaps through a read error. The V and J genes are TRBV7-2 and TRBJ1-2, with D perhaps TRBD1 (5 bases). This CDR3 comprises 12 residues. Germline CDR1 is SGHTA and CDR2 is FQGNSA. This CDR3 reads CASSSWDYDYTF. The DNA for the CDR3 is TGTGCCAGCAGCTCCTGGGACTATGACTACACCTTC.

This chain joins TRBV6-5 and TRBJ2-7; tentatively, D is TRBD2 (5 bases). The CDR3 has 15 residues. V was trimmed by 6 bases and J by 7 bases, leaving 22 bases between them. Germline values: CDR1 MNHEY, CDR2 SVGAGI. CDR3 nucleotide sequence: TGTGCCAGCAGCTACCATGGAACCCCGACGGGGGAGCAGTACTTC. Its translation: CASSYHGTPTGEQYF.

This clonotype was counted between two and nine times. V is TRBV20-1 and J is TRBJ2-7, with D perhaps TRBD2 (5 bases). The V end was cut by 3 bases, the J end by 5 bases, with 11 bases between. Germline assignment: CDR1 DFQATT and CDR2 SNEGSKA (reference sequence). The CDR3 sequence is 12 residues long. The CDR3 nucleotides read TGCAGTGCTAGTACCGGGGTCGACGAGCAGTACTTC. Translating it yields CSASTGVDEQYF.

The V gene is TRBV10-3, the J gene TRBJ2-5; TRBD2 aligns across 10 bases. The J call is uncertain, as TRBJ2-7 better fits the DNA end. Germline V gene lookup returns CDR1 ENHRY and CDR2 SYGVKD. This CDR3 has 15 amino acids. The CDR3 region is CAISKSGGALYEQYF. CDR3 nucleotides: TGTGCCATCAGCAAGAGCGGGGGGGCCCTCTACGAGCAGTACTTC.

The chain has TRBV12-5 and TRBJ2-1, with D possibly TRBD1 on 5 matching bases. From germline, CDR1 is LGHNT and CDR2 FRNRAP. The CDR3 is 15 amino acids. Trimming took off 0 bases at V and 6 bases at J, with 12 bases between the two ends. The chain's CDR3 is CASGLVQGAPNEQFF. CDR3 sequence (DNA): TGTGCTAGTGGTTTGGTACAAGGGGCACCCAATGAGCAGTTCTTC.

This clonotype ranks as medium-sized. The gene calls are TRBV7-9 and TRBJ1-1; no clear D gene. This CDR3 comprises 11 residues. Deletions cut 6 bases from V and 7 bases from J, with 9 bases between. Germline V gene data show CDR1 as SEHNR and CDR2 as FQNEAQ (reference sequence). The CDR3: CASSLGREAFF. For the CDR3, the DNA is TGTGCCAGCAGTCTCGGGCGTGAAGCTTTCTTT.

The chain has TRBV4-2 and TRBJ2-5; D is undetermined. The CDR3 has 14 amino acids. Trimming cost V 0 bases and J 7 bases, with 12 bases left between them. Germline CDR1 reads LGHNA; CDR2 reads YNFKEQ. This CDR3 reads CASSQEPEVATQYF. The CDR3 nucleotides read TGTGCCAGCAGCCAAGAGCCCGAGGTCGCGACCCAGTACTTC.

V gene TRBV28 combines with J gene TRBJ2-7; a possible D gene is TRBD1 (6 bases). The J call may be in error: the DNA end matches TRBJ2-5 better. The CDR3 sequence is 13 residues long. The germline gives CDR1 MDHEN, CDR2 SYDVKM. This CDR3 is CASSRGHAETQYF. CDR3 DNA sequence: TGTGCCAGCAGCCGGGGACACGCGGAGACCCAGTACTTC.

V and J are TRBV6-5 and TRBJ2-7; 10 bases match TRBD1. Per the germline V gene, CDR1 is MNHEY and CDR2 is SVGAGI. The CDR3 totals 14 residues. V lost 7 bases to trimming and J lost 5 bases; unmatched junction nucleotides: 8. CDR3 DNA sequence: TGTGCCAGCAAGGGGACAGGGGCGGTCCACGAGCAGTACTTC. Translation: CASKGTGAVHEQYF.

This clonotype was found many times. The chain combines TRBV6-5 with TRBJ1-6, with D hard to call. V was clipped by 5 bases and J by 4 bases, with 12 bases between them. CDR1 MNHEY and CDR2 SVGAGI come from the germline V gene. The CDR3 is 15 amino acids. CDR3 residues: CASSIGRDYNSPLHF. The CDR3 DNA follows: TGTGCCAGCAGTATTGGACGGGATTATAATTCACCCCTCCACTTT.

In its sample, this clonotype was seen a few times. The chain combines TRBV29-1 with TRBJ2-3; 9 bases are a match to TRBD1. The CDR3 sequence is 13 residues long. With 6 bases clipped from V and 6 bases from J, the junction kept 7 bases outside the gene matches. Germline-derived CDR1 and CDR2 are SQVTM and ANQGSEA. This CDR3 is CSVSDRGSDTQYF. CDR3 DNA sequence: TGCAGCGTCTCGGACAGGGGATCCGATACGCAGTATTTT.

This chain uses TRBV12-3 or TRBV12-4 with TRBJ2-5, with 7 bases matching TRBD2. TRBJ2-7 explains the end of the DNA better; the J call may be wrong. The CDR3 totals 14 residues. The chain's CDR3 is CASSLYRGAYEQYF. As DNA, the CDR3 is TGTGCCAGCAGTTTATATCGGGGGGCCTACGAGCAGTACTTC.

This clonotype was picked up a small number of times. J is TRBJ2-5 and V is TRBV3-1, with D tentatively TRBD1 (5 bases). Trimming took off 4 bases at V and 4 bases at J, with 10 bases between the two ends. The germline V gene has CDR1 LGHDT and CDR2 YNNKEL (reference sequence). The CDR3 contains 13 residues. This CDR3 is CASSLAGSETQYF. CDR3 bases: TGTGCCAGCAGCCTAGCAGGGTCAGAGACCCAGTACTTC.